The T cell receptor (beta chain) under discussion was sequenced for a study of Ad26.COV2.S vaccination and SARS-CoV-2 variants. In the study overall: Vaccine-arm donor from the placebo-controlled COV1001 Ad26.COV2.S trial. Recipients of Ad26.COV2.S got it intramuscularly, once or twice 56 days apart.

Some clones are missing from TCRdb's copy, which holds only in-frame ones; the method was immunoSEQ multiplex PCR. The repertoire holds about 480,000 clones, with approximately 88% as singletons. The germline V gene encodes CDR1 MDHEN and CDR2 SYDVKM. V was cut by 10 bases and J by 0 bases, with 14 bases left in between. This CDR3 comprises 14 residues. The treatment is: 15 to 20 received Ad26.COV2.S at low or high dose, single or two shots; about five received placebo; per-sample allocation not given. Sampling happened 63 days after the first vaccine or placebo injection. V gene TRBV28 combines with J gene TRBJ2-3; D might be TRBD1 (6 bases). The specimen comprised peripheral blood, sampled in a trial of Ad26.COV2.S vaccine versus placebo. The sequence derives from a person aged 18-60 years who received the Ad26.COV2.S COVID-19 vaccine or a placebo. DNA of the CDR3: TGTGCCATCGCCGGGACACTAAGCACAGATACGCAGTATTTT. Residues: CAIAGTLSTDTQYF.